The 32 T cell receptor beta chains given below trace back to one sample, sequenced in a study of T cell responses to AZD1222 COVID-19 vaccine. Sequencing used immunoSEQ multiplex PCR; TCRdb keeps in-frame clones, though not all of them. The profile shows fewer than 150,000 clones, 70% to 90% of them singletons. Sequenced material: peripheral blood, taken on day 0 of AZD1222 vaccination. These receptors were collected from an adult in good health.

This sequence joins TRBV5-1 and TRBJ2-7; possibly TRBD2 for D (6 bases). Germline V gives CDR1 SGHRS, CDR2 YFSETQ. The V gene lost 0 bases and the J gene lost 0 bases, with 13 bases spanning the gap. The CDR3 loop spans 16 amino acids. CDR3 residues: CASSLDGSQGSYEQYF. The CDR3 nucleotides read TGCGCCAGCAGCTTGGACGGGAGCCAGGGCTCCTACGAGCAGTACTTC. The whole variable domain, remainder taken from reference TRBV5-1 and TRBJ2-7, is KAGVTQTPRYLIKTRGQQVTLSCSPISGHRSVSWYQQTPGQGLQFLFEYFSETQRNKGNFPGRFSGRQFSNSRSEMNVSTLELGDSALYLCASSLDGSQGSYEQYFGPGTRLTVT.

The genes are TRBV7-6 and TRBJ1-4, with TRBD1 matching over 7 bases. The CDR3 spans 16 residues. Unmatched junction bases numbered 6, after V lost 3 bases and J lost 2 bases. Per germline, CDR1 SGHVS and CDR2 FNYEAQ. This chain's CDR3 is CASSLTTGTTNEKLFF. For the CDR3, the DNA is TGTGCCAGCAGCTTGACGACAGGGACTACTAATGAAAAACTGTTTTTT. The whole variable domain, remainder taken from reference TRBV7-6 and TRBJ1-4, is GAGVSQSPRYKVTKRGQDVALRCDPISGHVSLYWYRQALGQGPEFLTYFNYEAQQDKSGLPNDRFSAERPEGSISTLTIQRTEQRDSAMYRCASSLTTGTTNEKLFFGSGTQLSVL.

CDR3 in amino acids: CASSLMGYGYTF. The CDR3 DNA reads as TGTGCCAGCAGTTTAATGGGCTATGGCTACACCTTC. The rearrangement links TRBV12-3 or TRBV12-4 to TRBJ1-2; D is unresolved. The CDR3 loop spans 12 amino acids. The V gene lost 2 bases and the J gene lost 4 bases, with 5 bases spanning the gap.

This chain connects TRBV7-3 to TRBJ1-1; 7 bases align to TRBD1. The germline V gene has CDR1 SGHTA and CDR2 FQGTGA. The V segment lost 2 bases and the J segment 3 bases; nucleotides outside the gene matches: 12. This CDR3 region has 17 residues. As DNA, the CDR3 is TGTGCCAGCAGCTTATCTCCACCCGGGACAGATTACACTGAAGCTTTCTTT. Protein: CASSLSPPGTDYTEAFF. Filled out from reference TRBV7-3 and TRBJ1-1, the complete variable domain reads GAGVSQTPSNKVTEKGKYVELRCDPISGHTALYWYRQSLGQGPEFLIYFQGTGAADDSGLPNDRFFAVRPEGSVSTLKIQRTERGDSAVYLCASSLSPPGTDYTEAFFGQGTRLTVV.

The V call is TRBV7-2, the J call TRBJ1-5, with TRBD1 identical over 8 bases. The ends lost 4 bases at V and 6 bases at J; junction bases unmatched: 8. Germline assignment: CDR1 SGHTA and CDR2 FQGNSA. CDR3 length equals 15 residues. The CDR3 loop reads CASSWTTGVGQPQHF. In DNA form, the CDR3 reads TGTGCCAGCAGCTGGACGACAGGGGTGGGTCAGCCCCAGCATTTT.

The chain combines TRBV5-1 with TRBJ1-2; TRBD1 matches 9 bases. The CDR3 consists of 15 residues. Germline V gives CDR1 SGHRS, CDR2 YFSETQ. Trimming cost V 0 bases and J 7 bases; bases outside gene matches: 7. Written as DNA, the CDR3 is TGCGCCAGCAGCTTGGAGGTTGGGACAGGGAGTGGCTACACCTTC. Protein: CASSLEVGTGSGYTF.

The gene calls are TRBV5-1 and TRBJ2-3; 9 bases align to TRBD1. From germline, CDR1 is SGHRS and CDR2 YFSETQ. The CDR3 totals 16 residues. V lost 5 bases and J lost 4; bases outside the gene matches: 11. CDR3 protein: CASRVTGQGSADTQYF. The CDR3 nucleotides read TGCGCCAGCAGGGTTACGGGACAGGGTAGTGCAGATACGCAGTATTTT.

CDR3 sequence: CASSFGGSLSNQPQHF. The DNA for the CDR3 is TGTGCCAGCAGTTTTGGAGGGTCCCTTAGCAATCAGCCCCAGCATTTT. The chain is built from TRBV28 and TRBJ1-5; D unresolved. Germline values: CDR1 MDHEN, CDR2 SYDVKM. The CDR3 is made up of 16 amino acids. V was pared by 3 bases and J by 0 bases, with 12 bases between.

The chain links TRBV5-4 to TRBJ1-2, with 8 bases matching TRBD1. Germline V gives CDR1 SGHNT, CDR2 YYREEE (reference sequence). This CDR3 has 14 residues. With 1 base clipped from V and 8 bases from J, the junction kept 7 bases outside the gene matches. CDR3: CASSLRAGGGGYTF. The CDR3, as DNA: TGTGCCAGCAGCTTGAGAGCAGGGGGCGGAGGCTACACCTTC.

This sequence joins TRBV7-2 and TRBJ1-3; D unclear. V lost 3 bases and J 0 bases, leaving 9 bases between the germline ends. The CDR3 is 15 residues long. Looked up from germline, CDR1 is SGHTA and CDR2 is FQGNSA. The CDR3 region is CASSLSSSSGNTIYF. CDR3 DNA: TGTGCCAGCAGCTTGTCTTCTAGCTCTGGAAACACCATATATTTT.

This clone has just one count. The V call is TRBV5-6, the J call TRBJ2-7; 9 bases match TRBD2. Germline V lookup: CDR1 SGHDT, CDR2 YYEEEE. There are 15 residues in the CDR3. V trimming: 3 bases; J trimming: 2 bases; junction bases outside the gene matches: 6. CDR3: CASSSALAGAYEQYF. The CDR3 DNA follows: TGTGCCAGCAGCTCGGCACTAGCGGGCGCCTACGAGCAGTACTTC.

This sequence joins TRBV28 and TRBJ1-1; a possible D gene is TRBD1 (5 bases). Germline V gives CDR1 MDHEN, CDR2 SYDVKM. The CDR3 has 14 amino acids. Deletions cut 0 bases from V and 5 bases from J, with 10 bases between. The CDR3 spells CASSLWGVKTEAFF. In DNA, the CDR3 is TGTGCCAGCAGTTTATGGGGGGTAAAGACTGAAGCTTTCTTT.

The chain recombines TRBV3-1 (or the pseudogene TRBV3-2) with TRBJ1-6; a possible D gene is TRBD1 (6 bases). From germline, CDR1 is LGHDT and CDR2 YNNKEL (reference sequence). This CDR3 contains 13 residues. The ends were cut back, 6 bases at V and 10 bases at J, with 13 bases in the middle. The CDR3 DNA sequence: TGTGCCAGCAGTCGGACAGACCGGTCACCCCTCCACTTT. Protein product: CASSRTDRSPLHF.

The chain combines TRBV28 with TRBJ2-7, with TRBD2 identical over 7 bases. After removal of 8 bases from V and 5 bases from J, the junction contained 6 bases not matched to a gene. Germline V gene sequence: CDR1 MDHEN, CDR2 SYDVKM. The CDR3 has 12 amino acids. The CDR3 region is CASERGVDEQYF. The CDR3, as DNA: TGTGCCAGCGAGCGGGGCGTAGACGAGCAGTACTTC.

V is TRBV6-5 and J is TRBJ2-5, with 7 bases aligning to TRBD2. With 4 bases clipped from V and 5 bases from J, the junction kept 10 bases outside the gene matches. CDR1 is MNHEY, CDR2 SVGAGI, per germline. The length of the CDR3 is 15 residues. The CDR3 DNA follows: TGTGCCAGCAGTTCCACCCGGGGGGTCGGGGAGACCCAGTACTTC. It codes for CASSSTRGVGETQYF.

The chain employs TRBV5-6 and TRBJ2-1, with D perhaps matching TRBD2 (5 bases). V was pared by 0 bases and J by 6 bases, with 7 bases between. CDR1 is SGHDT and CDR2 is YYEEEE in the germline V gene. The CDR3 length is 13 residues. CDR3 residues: CASSLDSGNEQFF. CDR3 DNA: TGTGCCAGCAGCTTGGACAGCGGCAATGAGCAGTTCTTC.

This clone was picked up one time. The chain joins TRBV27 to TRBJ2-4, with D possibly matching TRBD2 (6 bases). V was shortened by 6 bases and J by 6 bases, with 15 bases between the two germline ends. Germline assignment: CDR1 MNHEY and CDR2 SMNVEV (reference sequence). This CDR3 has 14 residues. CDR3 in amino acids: CASSSGVFGNIQYF. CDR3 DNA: TGTGCCAGCAGCTCGGGGGTTTTCGGAAACATTCAGTACTTC.

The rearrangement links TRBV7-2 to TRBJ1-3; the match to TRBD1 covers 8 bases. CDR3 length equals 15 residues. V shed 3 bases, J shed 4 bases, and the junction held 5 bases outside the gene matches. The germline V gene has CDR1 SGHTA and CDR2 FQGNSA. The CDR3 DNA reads TGTGCCAGCAGCTTTCAGGGGGCTAAAGGAAACACCATATATTTT. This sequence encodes CASSFQGAKGNTIYF.

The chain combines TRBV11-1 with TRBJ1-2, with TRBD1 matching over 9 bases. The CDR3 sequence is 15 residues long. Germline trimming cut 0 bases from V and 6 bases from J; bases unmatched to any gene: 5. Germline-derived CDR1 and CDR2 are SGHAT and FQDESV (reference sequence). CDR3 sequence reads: CASSLATDRGDGYTF. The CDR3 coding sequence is TGTGCCAGCAGCTTAGCGACGGACAGGGGTGATGGCTACACCTTC.

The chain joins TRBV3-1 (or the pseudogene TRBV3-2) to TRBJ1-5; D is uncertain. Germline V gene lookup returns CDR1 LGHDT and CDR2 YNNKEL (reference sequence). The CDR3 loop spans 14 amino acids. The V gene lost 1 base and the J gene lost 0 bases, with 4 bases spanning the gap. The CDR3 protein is CASSQGTSNQPQHF. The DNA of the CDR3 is TGTGCCAGCAGCCAAGGGACTAGCAATCAGCCCCAGCATTTT.

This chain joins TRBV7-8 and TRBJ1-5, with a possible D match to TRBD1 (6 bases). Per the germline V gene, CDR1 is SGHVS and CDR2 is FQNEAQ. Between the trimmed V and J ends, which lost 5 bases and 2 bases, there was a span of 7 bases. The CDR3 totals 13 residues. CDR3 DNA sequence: TGTGCCAGCAGCAGGACAGGCAATCAGCCCCAGCATTTT. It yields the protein CASSRTGNQPQHF.

The CDR3 is CASGRDPQGEQYF. Here the CDR3 DNA reads TGTGCCAGTGGTAGAGATCCTCAGGGTGAGCAGTACTTC. V usage is TRBV5-4 and J usage is TRBJ2-7; maybe TRBD1 (5 bases). The germline V gene has CDR1 SGHNT and CDR2 YYREEE (reference sequence). Trimming cost V 8 bases and J 7 bases, with 19 bases left between them. The CDR3 contains 13 residues.

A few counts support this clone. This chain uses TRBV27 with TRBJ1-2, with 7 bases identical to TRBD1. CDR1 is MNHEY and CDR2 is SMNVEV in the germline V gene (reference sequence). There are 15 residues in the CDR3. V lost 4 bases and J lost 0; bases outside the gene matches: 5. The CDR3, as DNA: TGTGCCAGCAGTTACCGGGACAGCCCTAACTATGGCTACACCTTC. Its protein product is CASSYRDSPNYGYTF.

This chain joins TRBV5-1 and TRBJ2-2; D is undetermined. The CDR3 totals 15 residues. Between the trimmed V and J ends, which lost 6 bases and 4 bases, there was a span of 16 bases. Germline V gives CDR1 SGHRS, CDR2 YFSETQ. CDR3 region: CASTPLSASTGELFF. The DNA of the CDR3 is TGCGCCAGCACACCTCTCTCCGCGAGCACCGGGGAGCTGTTTTTT. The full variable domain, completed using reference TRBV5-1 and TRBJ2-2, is KAGVTQTPRYLIKTRGQQVTLSCSPISGHRSVSWYQQTPGQGLQFLFEYFSETQRNKGNFPGRFSGRQFSNSRSEMNVSTLELGDSALYLCASTPLSASTGELFFGEGSRLTVL.

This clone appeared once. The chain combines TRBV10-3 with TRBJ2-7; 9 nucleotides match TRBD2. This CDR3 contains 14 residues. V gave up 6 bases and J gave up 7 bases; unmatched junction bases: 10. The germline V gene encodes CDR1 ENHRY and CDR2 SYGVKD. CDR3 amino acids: CAIRAGLAVVEQYF. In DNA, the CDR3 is TGTGCCATCAGAGCGGGACTAGCCGTTGTAGAGCAGTACTTC.

In nucleotides, the CDR3 is TGCGCCAGCAGCCCAGCTAGCGGACGCCAGGAGACCCAGTACTTC. As protein: CASSPASGRQETQYF. The rearrangement links TRBV5-1 to TRBJ2-5, with 7 bases lining up with TRBD2. The CDR3 has 15 residues. The germline V gene encodes CDR1 SGHRS and CDR2 YFSETQ. V was pared by 4 bases and J by 5 bases, with 11 bases of the junction left unmatched.

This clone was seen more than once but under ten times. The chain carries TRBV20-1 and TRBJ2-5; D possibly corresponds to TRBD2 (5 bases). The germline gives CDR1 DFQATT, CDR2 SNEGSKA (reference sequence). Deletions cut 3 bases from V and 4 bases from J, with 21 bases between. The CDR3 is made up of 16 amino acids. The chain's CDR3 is CSASRSSGAPRETQYF. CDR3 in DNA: TGCAGTGCTAGTCGGTCGAGCGGAGCCCCTAGAGAGACCCAGTACTTC.

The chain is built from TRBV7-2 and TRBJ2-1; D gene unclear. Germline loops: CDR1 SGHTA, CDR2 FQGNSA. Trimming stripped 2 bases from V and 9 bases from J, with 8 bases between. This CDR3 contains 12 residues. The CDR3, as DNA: TGTGCCAGCAGCTTACCTCCTGGTGAGCAGTTCTTC. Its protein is CASSLPPGEQFF.

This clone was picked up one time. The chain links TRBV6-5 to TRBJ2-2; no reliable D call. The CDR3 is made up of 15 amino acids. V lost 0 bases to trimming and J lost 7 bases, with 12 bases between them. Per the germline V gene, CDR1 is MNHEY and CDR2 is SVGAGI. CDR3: CASSYSFAGSGELFF. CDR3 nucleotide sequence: TGTGCCAGCAGTTACTCTTTCGCCGGCAGCGGGGAGCTGTTTTTT.

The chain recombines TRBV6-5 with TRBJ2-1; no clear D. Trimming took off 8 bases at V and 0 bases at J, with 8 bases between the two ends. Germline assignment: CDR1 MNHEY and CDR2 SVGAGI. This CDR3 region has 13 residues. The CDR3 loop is CASQLGSYNEQFF. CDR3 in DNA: TGTGCCAGCCAACTGGGCTCCTACAATGAGCAGTTCTTC.

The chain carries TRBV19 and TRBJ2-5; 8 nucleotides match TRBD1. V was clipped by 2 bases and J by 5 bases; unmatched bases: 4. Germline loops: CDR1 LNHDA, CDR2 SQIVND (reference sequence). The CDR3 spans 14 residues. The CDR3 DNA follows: TGTGCCAGTAGTATACAGGGGGCGGAGGAGACCCAGTACTTC. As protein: CASSIQGAEETQYF.

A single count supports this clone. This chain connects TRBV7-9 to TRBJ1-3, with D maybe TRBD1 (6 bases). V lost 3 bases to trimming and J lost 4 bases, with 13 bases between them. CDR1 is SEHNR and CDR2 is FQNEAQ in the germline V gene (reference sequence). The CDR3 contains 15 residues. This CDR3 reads CASSFRGMSGNTIYF. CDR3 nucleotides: TGTGCCAGCAGCTTCAGGGGAATGTCGGGAAACACCATATATTTT.